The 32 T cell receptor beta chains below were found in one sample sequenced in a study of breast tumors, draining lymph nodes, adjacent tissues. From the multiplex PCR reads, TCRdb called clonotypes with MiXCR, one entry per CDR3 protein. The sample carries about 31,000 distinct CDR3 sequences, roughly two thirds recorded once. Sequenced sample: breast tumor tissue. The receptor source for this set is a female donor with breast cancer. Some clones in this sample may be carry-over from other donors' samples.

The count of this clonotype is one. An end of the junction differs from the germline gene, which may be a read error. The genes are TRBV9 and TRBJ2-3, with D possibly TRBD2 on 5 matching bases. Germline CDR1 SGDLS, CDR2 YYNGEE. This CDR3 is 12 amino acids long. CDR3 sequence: CASGVGTDTQYF. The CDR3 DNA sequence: TGCGCCAGCGGCGTAGGTACAGATACGCAGTATTTT.

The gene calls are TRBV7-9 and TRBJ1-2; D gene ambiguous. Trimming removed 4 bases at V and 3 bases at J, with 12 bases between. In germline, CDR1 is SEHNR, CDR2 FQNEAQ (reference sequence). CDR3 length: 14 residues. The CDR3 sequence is CASSSSSAHYGYTF. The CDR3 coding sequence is TGTGCCAGCAGCTCCTCCTCGGCCCACTATGGCTACACCTTC.

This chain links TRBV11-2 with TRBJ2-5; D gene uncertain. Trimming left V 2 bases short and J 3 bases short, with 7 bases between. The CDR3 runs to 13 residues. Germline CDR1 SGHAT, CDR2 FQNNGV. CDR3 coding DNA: TGTGCCAGCAGCTTATACAGCGAAGAGACCCAGTACTTC. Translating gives CASSLYSEETQYF. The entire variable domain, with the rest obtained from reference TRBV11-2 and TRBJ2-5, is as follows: EAGVAQSPRYKIIEKRQSVAFWCNPISGHATLYWYQQILGQGPKLLIQFQNNGVVDDSQLPKDRFSAERLKGVDSTLKIQPAKLEDSAVYLCASSLYSEETQYFGPGTRLLVL.

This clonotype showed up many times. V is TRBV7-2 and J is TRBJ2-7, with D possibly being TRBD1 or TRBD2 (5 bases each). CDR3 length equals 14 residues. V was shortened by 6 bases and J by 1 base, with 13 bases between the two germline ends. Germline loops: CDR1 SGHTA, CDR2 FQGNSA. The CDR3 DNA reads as TGTGCCAGCAGAATGGCAGGGAGTTCCTACGAGCAGTACTTC. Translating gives CASRMAGSSYEQYF.

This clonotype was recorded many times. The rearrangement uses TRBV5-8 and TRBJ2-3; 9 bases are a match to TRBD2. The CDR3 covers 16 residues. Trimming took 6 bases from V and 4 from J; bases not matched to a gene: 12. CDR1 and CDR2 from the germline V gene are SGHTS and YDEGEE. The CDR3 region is CASIRRGGGSPDTQYF. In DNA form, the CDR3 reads TGTGCCAGCATACGTCGCGGGGGGGGTAGCCCAGATACGCAGTATTTT.

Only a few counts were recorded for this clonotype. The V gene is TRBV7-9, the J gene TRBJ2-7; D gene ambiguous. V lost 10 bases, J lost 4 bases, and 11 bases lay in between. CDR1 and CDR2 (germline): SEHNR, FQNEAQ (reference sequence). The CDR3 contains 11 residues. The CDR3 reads CATSDFYEQYF. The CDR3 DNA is TGTGCCACCAGTGATTTTTACGAGCAGTACTTC.

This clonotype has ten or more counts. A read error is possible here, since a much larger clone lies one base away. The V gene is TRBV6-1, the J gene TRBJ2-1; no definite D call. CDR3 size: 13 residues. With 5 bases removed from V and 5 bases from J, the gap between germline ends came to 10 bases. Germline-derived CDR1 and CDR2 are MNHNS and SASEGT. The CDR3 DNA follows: TGTGCCAGCAGTCACGGACGGAACAATGAGCAGTTCTTC. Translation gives CASSHGRNNEQFF.

For the CDR3, the DNA is TGTGCCAGTAGTATAAGGTCAGCGGGGAGCCACTACGAGCAGTACTTC. Protein: CASSIRSAGSHYEQYF. The chain links TRBV19 to TRBJ2-7; TRBD2 agrees at 7 bases. The CDR3 runs to 16 residues. With 2 bases clipped from V and 3 bases from J, the junction kept 10 bases outside the gene matches. Germline V gene data show CDR1 as LNHDA and CDR2 as SQIVND (reference sequence).

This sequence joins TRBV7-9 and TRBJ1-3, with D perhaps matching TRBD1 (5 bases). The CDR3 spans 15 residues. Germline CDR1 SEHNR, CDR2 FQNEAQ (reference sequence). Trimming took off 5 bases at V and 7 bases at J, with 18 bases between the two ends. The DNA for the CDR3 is TGTGCCAGCAGCGGGGGAACAGACGAGGAGAACACCATATATTTT. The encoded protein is CASSGGTDEENTIYF.

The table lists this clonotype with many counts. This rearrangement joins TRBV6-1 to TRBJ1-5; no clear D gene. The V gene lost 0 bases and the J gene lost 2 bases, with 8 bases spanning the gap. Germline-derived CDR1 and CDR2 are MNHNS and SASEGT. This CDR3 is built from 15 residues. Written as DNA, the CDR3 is TGTGCCAGCAGTGAAGCCGACGGGGGCAATCAGCCCCAGCATTTT. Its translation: CASSEADGGNQPQHF.

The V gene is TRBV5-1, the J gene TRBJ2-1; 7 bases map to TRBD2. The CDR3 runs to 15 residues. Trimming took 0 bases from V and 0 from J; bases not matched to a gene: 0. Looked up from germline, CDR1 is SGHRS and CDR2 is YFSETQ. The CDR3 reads CASSLGGSSYNEQFF. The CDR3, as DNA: TGCGCCAGCAGCTTGGGCGGGAGCTCCTACAATGAGCAGTTCTTC.

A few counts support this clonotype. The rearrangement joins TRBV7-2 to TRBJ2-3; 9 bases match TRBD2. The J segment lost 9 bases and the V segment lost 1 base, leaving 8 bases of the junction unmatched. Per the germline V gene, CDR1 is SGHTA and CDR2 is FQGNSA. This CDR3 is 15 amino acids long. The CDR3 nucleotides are TGTGCCAGCAGCTTAGGTTGGGCGGGAGGGGACACGCAGTATTTT. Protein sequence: CASSLGWAGGDTQYF. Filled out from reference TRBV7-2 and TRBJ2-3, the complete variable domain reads GAGVSQSPSNKVTEKGKDVELRCDPISGHTALYWYRQSLGQGLEFLIYFQGNSAPDKSGLPSDRFSAERTGGSVSTLTIQRTQQEDSAVYLCASSLGWAGGDTQYFGPGTRLTVL.

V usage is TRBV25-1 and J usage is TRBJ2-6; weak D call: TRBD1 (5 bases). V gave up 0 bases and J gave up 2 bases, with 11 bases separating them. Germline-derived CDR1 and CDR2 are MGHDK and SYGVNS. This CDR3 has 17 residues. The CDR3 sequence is CASSEYGQFAGANVLTF. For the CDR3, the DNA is TGTGCCAGCAGTGAATATGGACAATTCGCTGGGGCCAACGTCCTGACTTTC.

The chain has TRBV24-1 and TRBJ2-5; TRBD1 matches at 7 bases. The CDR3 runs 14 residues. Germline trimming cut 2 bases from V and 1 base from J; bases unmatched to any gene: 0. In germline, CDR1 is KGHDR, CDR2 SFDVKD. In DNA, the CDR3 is TGTGCCACCAGTGATTGGACAGGCCAAGAGACCCAGTACTTC. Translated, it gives CATSDWTGQETQYF.

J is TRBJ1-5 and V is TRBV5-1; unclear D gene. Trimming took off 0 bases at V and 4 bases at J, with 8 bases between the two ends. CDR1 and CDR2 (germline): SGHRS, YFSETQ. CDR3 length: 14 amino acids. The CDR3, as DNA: TGCGCCAGCAGCTTGGGATGGTCAAATCAGCCCCAGCATTTT. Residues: CASSLGWSNQPQHF. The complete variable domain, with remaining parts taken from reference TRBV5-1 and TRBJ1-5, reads KAGVTQTPRYLIKTRGQQVTLSCSPISGHRSVSWYQQTPGQGLQFLFEYFSETQRNKGNFPGRFSGRQFSNSRSEMNVSTLELGDSALYLCASSLGWSNQPQHFGDGTRLSIL.

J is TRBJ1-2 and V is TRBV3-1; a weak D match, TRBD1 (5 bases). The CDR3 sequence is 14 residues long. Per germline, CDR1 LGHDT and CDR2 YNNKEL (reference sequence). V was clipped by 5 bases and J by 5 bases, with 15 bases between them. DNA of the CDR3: TGTGCCAGCAGCGAACCGGGGCGAGGGTATGGCTACACCTTC. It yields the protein CASSEPGRGYGYTF.

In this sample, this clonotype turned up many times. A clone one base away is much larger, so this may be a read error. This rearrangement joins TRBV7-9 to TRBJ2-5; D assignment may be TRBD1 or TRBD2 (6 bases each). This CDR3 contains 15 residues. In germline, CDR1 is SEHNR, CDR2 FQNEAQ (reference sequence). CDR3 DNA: TGTGCCAGCAGCTTTTTCGTGGGGGGCCAAGAGACCCAGCCCTTC. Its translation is CASSFFVGGQETQPF. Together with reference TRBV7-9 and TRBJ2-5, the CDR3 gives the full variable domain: DTGVSQNPRHKITKRGQNVTFRCDPISEHNRLYWYRQTLGQGPEFLTYFQNEAQLEKSRLLSDRFSAERPKGSFSTLEIQRTEQGDSAMYLCASSFFVGGQETQPFGPGTRLLVL.

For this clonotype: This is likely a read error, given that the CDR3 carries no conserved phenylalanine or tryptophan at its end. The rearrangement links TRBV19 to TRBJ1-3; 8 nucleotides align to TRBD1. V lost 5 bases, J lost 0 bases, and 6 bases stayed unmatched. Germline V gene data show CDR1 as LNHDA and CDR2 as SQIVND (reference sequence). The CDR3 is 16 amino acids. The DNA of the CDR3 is TGTGCCAGTAGTCCCACGGGACAGGACTCTGGAAACACCATATATTCT. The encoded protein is CASSPTGQDSGNTIYS.

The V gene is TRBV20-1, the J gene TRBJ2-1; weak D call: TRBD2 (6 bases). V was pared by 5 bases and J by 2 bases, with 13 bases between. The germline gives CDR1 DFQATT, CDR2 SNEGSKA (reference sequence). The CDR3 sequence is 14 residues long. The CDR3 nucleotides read TGCAGTGCTTCGCGCGGGAACGCCTACAATGAGCAGTTCTTC. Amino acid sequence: CSASRGNAYNEQFF.

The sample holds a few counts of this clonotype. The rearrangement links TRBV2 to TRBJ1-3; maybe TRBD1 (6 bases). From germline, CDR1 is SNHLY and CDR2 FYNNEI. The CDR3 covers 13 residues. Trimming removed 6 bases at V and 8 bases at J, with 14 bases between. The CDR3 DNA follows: TGTGCCAGCAGCGCCGGACAGCGGGACACCATATATTTT. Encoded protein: CASSAGQRDTIYF.

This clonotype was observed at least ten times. As DNA, the CDR3 is TGTGCCAGCAGGCCGCTACAGGGCCTTGGGCGGGGCGGTGAGCAGTTCTTC. Translating gives CASRPLQGLGRGGEQFF. The rearrangement uses TRBV6-6 and TRBJ2-1; either TRBD1 or TRBD2 may supply D (6 bases each). Germline V gene lookup returns CDR1 MNHNY and CDR2 SVGAGI (reference sequence). V gave up 6 bases and J gave up 9 bases, with 27 bases separating them. The CDR3 loop spans 17 amino acids.

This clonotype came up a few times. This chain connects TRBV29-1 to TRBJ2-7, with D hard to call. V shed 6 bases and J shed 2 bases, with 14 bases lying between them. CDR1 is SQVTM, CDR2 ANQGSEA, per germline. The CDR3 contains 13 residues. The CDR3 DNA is TGCAGCGTGGTAGGGCACCCGACCTACGAGCAGTACTTC. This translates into CSVVGHPTYEQYF.

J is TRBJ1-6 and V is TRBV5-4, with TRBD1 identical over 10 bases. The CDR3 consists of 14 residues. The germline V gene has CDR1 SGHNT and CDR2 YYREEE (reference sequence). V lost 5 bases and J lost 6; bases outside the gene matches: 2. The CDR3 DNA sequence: TGTGCCAGCAGAGGGGACAGGGGTAATTCACCCCTCCACTTT. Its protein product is CASRGDRGNSPLHF.

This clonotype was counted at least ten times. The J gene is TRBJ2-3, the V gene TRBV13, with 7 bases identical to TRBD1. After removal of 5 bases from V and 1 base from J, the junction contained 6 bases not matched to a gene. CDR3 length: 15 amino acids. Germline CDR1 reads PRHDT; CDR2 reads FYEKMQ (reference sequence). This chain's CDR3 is CASSKQGFGTDTQYF. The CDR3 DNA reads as TGTGCCAGCAGCAAACAGGGGTTCGGCACAGATACGCAGTATTTT.

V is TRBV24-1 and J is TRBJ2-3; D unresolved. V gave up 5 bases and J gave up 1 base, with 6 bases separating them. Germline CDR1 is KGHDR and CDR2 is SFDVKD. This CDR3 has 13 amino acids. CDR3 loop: CATSAPGTDTQYF. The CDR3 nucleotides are TGTGCCACCAGTGCCCCAGGCACAGATACGCAGTATTTT.

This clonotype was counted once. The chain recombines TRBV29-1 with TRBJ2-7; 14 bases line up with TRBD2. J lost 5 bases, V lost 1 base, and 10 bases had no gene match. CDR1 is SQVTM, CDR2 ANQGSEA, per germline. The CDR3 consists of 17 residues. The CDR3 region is CSVEGNAGTSGGNEQYF. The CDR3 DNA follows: TGCAGCGTTGAAGGGAACGCCGGGACTAGCGGGGGAAACGAGCAGTACTTC.

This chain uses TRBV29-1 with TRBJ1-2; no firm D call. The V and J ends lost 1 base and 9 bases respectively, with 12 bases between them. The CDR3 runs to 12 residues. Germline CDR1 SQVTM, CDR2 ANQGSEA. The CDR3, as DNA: TGCAGCGTTGAAGGGGATGGCGCTAGCTACACCTTC. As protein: CSVEGDGASYTF.

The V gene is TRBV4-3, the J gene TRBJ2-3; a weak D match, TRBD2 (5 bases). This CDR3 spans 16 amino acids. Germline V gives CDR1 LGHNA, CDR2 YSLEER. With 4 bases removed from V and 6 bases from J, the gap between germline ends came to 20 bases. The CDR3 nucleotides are TGCGCCAGCAGCCTACTAGGGCCGGCTGTTTTGGATACGCAGTATTTT. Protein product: CASSLLGPAVLDTQYF.

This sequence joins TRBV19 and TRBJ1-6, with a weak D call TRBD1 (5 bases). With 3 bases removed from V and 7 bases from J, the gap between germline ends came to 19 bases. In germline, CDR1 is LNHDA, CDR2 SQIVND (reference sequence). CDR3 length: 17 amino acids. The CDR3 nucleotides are TGTGCCAGTAGTATGTTGGGCAGGGCCGCGTTGAATTCACCCCTCCACTTT. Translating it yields CASSMLGRAALNSPLHF.

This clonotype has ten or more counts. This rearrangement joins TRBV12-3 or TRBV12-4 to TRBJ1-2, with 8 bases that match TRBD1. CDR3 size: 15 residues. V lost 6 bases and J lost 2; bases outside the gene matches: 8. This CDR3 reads CASRKQRQGNYGYTF. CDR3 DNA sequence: TGTGCCAGCAGGAAGCAGAGACAGGGGAACTATGGCTACACCTTC.

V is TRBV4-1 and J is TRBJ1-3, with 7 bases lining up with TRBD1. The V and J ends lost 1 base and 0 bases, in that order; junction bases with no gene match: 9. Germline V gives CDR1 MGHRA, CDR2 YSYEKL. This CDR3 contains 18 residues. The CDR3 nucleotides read TGCGCCAGCAGCCAAGTCGCCGGGACAGCGTTCTCTGGAAACACCATATATTTT. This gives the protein CASSQVAGTAFSGNTIYF.

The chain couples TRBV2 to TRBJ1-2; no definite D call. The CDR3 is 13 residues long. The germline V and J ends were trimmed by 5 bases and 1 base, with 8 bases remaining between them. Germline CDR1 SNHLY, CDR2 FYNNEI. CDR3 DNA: TGTGCCAGCAGTCAGGACGGTAACTATGGCTACACCTTC. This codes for CASSQDGNYGYTF.